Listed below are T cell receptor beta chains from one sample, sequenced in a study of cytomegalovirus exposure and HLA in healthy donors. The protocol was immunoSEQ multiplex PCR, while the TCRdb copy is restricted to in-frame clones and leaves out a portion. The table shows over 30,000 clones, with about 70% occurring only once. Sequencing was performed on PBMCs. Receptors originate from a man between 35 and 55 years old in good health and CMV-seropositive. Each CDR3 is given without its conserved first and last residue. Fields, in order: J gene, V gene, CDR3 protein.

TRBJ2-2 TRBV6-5 ASRRGGAVTGELF
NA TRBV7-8 ASSSGQTYEQY
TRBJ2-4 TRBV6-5 ASSYELQGRDIQY
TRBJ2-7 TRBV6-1 ASSVNRGYEQY
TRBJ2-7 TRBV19 ASSMEFGSEQY
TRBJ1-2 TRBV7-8 ASSLATGDGYT
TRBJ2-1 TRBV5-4 ASSLPGTYNEQF
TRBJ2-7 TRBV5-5 ASSLGDRFTSYEQY
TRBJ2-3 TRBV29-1 SVGRGTGTDTQY
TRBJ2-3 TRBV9 ASSAWTGSTDTQY
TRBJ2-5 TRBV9 ASSESPGVEGTQY
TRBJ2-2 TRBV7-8 ASSSPGLPTGELF
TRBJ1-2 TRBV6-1 ASSEERQTYGYT
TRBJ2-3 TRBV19 ASSIVSGGITDTQY
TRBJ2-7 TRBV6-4 ASSEAGGQRRY
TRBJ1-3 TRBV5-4 ASSRTAGNTIY
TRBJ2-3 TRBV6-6 ASSYAPGTQY
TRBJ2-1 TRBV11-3 ASSSQRGGSYNEQF
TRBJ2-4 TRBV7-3 ASSLTGRGAKNIQY
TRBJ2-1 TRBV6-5 ASSYSGTRANEQF
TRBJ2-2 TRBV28 ASSSRRTGELF
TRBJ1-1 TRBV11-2 ASSFRDSLEAF
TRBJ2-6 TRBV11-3 ASSPSGANVLT
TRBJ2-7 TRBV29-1 SVSGLAGGEQY
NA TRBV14 ASSEQGLPSYEQY
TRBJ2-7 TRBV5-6 ASSSYYRDTYEQY
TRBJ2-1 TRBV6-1 ASSIAGGIYNEQF
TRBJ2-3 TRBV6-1 ASSEEDSGGTDTQY
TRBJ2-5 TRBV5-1 ASSPGTSGGAIQETQY
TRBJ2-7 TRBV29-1 SVEQAGYEQY
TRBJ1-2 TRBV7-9 ASSLVQGVGYT
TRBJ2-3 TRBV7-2 ASSGKARLNTDTQY
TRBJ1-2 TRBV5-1 ASMSPGASTDGYT
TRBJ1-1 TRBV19 ASSGGLNTEAF
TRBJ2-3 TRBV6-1 ASSEWGTGPTDTQY
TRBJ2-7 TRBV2 ASRTEIYEQY
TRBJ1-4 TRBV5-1 ASRSASNEKLF
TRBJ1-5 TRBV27 ASSLAGAPNQPQH
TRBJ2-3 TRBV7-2 ASSPPGGRTDTQY
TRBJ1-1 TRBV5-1 ASSFWAAMNTEAF
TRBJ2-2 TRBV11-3 ASSERGSGELF
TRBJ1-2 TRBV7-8 ASSLARKGAVGYT
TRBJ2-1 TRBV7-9 ASSLEAGGLRNEQF
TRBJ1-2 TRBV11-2 ASSSGNYGYT
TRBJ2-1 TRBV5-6 ASSFRVLAGSGDEQF
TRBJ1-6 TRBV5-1 ASSLQLNSPLH
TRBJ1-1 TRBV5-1 ASSSGDRVNTEAF
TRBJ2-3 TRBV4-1 ASSQAPPGGLRTDTQY
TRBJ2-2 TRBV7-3 ASSQRGAGELF
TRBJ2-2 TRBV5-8 ASSMARTGIGELF
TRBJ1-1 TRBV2 ASLRNTEAF